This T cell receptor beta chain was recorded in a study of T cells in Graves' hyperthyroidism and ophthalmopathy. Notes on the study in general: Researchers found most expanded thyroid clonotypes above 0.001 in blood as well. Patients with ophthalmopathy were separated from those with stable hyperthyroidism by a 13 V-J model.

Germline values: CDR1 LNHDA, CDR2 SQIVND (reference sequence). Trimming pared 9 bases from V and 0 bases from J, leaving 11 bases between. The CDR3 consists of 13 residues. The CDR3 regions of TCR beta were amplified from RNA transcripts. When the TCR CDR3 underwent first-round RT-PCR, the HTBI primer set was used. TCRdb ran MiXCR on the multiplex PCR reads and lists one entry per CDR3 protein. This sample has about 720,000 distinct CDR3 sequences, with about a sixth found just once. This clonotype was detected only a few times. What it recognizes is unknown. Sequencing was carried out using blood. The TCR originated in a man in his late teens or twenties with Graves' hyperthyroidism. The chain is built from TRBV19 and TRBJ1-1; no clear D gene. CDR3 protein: CASLNPVNTEAFF. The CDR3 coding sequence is TGTGCCAGCCTCAACCCAGTGAACACTGAAGCTTTCTTT.